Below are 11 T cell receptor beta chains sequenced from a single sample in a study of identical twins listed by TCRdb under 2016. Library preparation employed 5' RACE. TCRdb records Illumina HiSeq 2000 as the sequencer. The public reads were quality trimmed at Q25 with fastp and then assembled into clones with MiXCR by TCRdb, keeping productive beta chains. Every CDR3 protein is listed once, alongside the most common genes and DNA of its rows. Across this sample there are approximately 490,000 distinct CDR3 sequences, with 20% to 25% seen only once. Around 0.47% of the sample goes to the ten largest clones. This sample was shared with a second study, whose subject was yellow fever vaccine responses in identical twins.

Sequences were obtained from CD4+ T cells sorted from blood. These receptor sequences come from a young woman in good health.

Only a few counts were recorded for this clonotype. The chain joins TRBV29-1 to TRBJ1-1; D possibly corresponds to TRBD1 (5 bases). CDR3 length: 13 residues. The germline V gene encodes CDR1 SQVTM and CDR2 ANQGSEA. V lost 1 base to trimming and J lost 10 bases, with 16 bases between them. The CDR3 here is CSVEGTWGVGAFF. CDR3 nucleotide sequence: TGCAGCGTTGAAGGGACGTGGGGGGTTGGAGCTTTCTTT. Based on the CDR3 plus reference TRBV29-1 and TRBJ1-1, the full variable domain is SAVISQKPSRDICQRGTSLTIQCQVDSQVTMMFWYRQQPGQSLTLIATANQGSEATYESGFVIDKFPISRPNLTFSTLTVSNMSPEDSSIYLCSVEGTWGVGAFFGQGTRLTVV.

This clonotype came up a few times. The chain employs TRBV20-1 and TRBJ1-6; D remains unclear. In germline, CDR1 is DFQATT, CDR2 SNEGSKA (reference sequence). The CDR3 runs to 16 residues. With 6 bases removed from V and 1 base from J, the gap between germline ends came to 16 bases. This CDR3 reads CSALTGGDSYNSPLHF. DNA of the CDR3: TGCAGTGCCTTAACCGGCGGGGATTCCTATAATTCACCCCTCCACTTT.

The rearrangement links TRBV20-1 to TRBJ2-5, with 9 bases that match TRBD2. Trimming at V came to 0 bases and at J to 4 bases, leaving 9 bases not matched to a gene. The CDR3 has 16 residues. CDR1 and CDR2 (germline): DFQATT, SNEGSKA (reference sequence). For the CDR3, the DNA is TGCAGTGCTAGAGAAATGCTAGCGGGGAATTTAGAGACCCAGTACTTC. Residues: CSAREMLAGNLETQYF.

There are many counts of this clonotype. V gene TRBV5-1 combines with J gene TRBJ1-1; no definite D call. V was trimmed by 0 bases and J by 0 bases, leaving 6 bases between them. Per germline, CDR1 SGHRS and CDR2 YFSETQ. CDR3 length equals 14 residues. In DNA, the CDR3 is TGCGCCAGCAGCTTGGACAGCATGAACACTGAAGCTTTCTTT. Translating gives CASSLDSMNTEAFF.

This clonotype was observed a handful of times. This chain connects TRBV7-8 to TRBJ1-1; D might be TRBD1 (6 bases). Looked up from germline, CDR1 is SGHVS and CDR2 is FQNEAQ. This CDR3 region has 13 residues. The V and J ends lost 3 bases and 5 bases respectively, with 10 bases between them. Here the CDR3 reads CASSFHRVTEAFF. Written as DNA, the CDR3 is TGTGCCAGCAGCTTCCACAGGGTTACTGAAGCTTTCTTT.

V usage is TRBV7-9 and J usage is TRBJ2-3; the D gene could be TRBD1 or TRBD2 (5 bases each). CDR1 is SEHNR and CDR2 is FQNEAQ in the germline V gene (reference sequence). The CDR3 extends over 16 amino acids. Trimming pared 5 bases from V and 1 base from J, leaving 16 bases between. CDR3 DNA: TGTGCCAGCAGCACGAGGGGTAGGCCAGGCACAGATACGCAGTATTTT. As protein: CASSTRGRPGTDTQYF.

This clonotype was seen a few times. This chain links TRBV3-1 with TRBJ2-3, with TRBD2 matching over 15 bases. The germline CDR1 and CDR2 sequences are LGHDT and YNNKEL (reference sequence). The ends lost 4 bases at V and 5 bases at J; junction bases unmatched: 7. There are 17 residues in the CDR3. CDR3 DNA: TGTGCCAGCAGCCCGGGACTAGCGGGAGGTTCAGAAGATACGCAGTATTTT. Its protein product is CASSPGLAGGSEDTQYF.

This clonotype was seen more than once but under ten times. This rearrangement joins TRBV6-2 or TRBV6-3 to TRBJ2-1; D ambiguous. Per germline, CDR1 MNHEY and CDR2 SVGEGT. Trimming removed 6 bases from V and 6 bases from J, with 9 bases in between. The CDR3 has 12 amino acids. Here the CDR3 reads CASRDPINEQFF. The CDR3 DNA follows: TGTGCCAGCAGGGATCCTATCAATGAGCAGTTCTTC.

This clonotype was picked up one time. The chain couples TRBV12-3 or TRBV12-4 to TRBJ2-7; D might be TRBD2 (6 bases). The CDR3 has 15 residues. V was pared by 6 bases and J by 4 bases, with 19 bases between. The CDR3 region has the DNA TGTGCCAGCAGCCCAAGGCGGGGACCCCCGTACGAGCAGTACTTC. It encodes CASSPRRGPPYEQYF.

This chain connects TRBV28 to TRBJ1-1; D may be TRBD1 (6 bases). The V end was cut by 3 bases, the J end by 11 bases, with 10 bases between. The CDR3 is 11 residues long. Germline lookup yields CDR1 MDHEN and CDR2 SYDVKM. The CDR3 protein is CASSLRGLAFF. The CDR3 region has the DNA TGTGCCAGCAGTTTGAGGGGGTTGGCTTTCTTT.

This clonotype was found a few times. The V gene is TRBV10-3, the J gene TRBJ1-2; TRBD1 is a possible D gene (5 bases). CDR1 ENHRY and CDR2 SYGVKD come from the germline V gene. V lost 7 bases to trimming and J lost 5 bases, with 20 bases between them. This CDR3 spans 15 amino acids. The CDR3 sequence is CAITADPDTEYGYTF. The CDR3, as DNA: TGTGCCATCACAGCTGACCCGGACACGGAGTATGGCTACACCTTC.